A single sample is the source of the 28 T cell receptor beta chains below, sequenced in a study of identical twins. TCRdb used MiXCR to reprocess the 5' RACE reads, holding one entry per CDR3 protein. The table shows over 600,000 distinct CDR3 sequences, with 21% occurring only once. These same data were also listed under a study on T cells expressing NK-cell markers.

The specimen was PBMCs. Receptor source: a young woman in good health.

The V and J genes are TRBV20-1 and TRBJ2-2, with D unresolved. Trimming pared 2 bases from V and 8 bases from J, leaving 9 bases between. Germline-derived CDR1 and CDR2 are DFQATT and SNEGSKA (reference sequence). CDR3 length: 12 amino acids. CDR3 sequence: CSARHSKGELFF. The DNA for the CDR3 is TGCAGTGCTAGACATAGTAAAGGGGAGCTGTTTTTT.

V usage is TRBV27 and J usage is TRBJ2-7, with D possibly matching TRBD1 (6 bases). V was clipped by 5 bases and J by 5 bases, with 13 bases between them. Germline CDR1 and CDR2: MNHEY and SMNVEV (reference sequence). The CDR3 extends over 13 amino acids. Here the CDR3 DNA reads TGTGCCAGCAGTAACATACCAGGGGACGAGCAGTACTTC. Its protein is CASSNIPGDEQYF.

Many counts were recorded for this clonotype. The V and J genes are TRBV10-3 and TRBJ2-7; TRBD2 matches 11 bases. After removal of 9 bases from V and 0 bases from J, the junction contained 1 base not matched to a gene. The CDR3 runs to 13 residues. Germline V gene data show CDR1 as ENHRY and CDR2 as SYGVKD. This chain's CDR3 is CAIGLAGSYEQYF. In nucleotides, the CDR3 is TGTGCCATAGGACTAGCGGGCTCCTACGAGCAGTACTTC.

This clonotype has a handful of counts. V usage is TRBV20-1 and J usage is TRBJ2-7; D gene uncertain. Deletions cut 0 bases from V and 2 bases from J, with 11 bases between. This CDR3 comprises 14 residues. Germline assignment: CDR1 DFQATT and CDR2 SNEGSKA (reference sequence). The CDR3 DNA sequence: TGCAGTGCTAGAGATCCCCTACCCCCCTACGAGCAGTACTTC. Protein: CSARDPLPPYEQYF.

At least ten counts were recorded for this clonotype. The V call is TRBV28, the J call TRBJ2-7; 7 bases are shared with TRBD1. The CDR3 runs to 12 residues. The V gene's germline CDR1 is MDHEN and CDR2 SYDVKM. The J segment lost 3 bases and the V segment lost 8 bases, leaving 4 bases of the junction unmatched. CDR3 sequence reads: CASYDRVYEQYF. The CDR3 DNA is TGTGCCAGCTACGACAGGGTCTACGAGCAGTACTTC.

This clonotype was observed a handful of times. The chain employs TRBV12-3 or TRBV12-4 and TRBJ2-7, with 9 bases lining up with TRBD1. V trimming: 5 bases; J trimming: 0 bases; junction bases outside the gene matches: 5. The CDR3 totals 15 residues. CDR3 DNA: TGTGCCAGCAGTCCCGACAGGGGGTACTCCTACGAGCAGTACTTC. It translates to CASSPDRGYSYEQYF.

This clonotype has just a few counts. The V and J genes are TRBV29-1 and TRBJ2-7; 7 bases map to TRBD1. CDR1 and CDR2 from the germline V gene are SQVTM and ANQGSEA. V gave up 4 bases and J gave up 2 bases; unmatched junction bases: 5. CDR3 length: 13 amino acids. In nucleotides, the CDR3 is TGCAGCGTTGCCGGGACAGTTACCTACGAGCAGTACTTC. This translates into CSVAGTVTYEQYF.

The chain uses TRBV29-1 and TRBJ1-2; TRBD1 agrees at 7 bases. The CDR3 spans 12 residues. The V segment lost 7 bases and the J segment 3 bases; nucleotides outside the gene matches: 5. Germline lookup yields CDR1 SQVTM and CDR2 ANQGSEA. The CDR3 region has the DNA TGCAGCGCCGACGGACAGGACTATGGCTACACCTTC. This translates into CSADGQDYGYTF.

This clonotype has just a few counts. The chain joins TRBV12-3 or TRBV12-4 to TRBJ1-1; 7 bases match TRBD1. Unmatched junction bases numbered 15, after V lost 5 bases and J lost 6 bases. The CDR3 runs to 16 residues. CDR3 region: CASSPLLGQPRAEAFF. For the CDR3, the DNA is TGTGCCAGCAGTCCCCTCCTGGGACAGCCGAGGGCTGAAGCTTTCTTT.

The chain employs TRBV7-3 and TRBJ2-3; D is undetermined. The CDR3 sequence is 13 residues long. The germline V and J ends were trimmed by 1 base and 6 bases, with 8 bases remaining between them. CDR1 and CDR2 from the germline V gene are SGHTA and FQGTGA. The CDR3 DNA sequence: TGTGCCAGCAGCTTAATCGGACGGGATACGCAGTATTTT. This sequence encodes CASSLIGRDTQYF.

The V gene is TRBV2, the J gene TRBJ2-5, with D unclear. The germline V gene has CDR1 SNHLY and CDR2 FYNNEI. The CDR3 has 13 amino acids. Trimming stripped 4 bases from V and 5 bases from J, with 11 bases between. The CDR3 is CASSVSEEETQYF. The DNA for the CDR3 is TGTGCCAGCAGTGTAAGTGAGGAGGAGACCCAGTACTTC.

The chain uses TRBV12-3 or TRBV12-4 and TRBJ2-7; 9 bases fit TRBD2. Losses at the gene ends were 2 bases for V and 3 bases for J; bases not matched to a gene: 8. CDR3 size: 16 residues. The CDR3, as DNA: TGTGCCAGCAGTTTATCGCGACTAGCGGAAGGCTACGAGCAGTACTTC. Encoded protein: CASSLSRLAEGYEQYF.

This chain uses TRBV14 with TRBJ2-5; the D is unclear. The germline V gene encodes CDR1 SGHDN and CDR2 FVKESK. Deletions cut 1 base from V and 5 bases from J, with 5 bases between. This CDR3 is 12 amino acids long. The DNA of the CDR3 is TGTGCCAGCAGCCAAGCATGGGAGACCCAGTACTTC. Translation gives CASSQAWETQYF.

This clonotype occurred a few times. The chain employs TRBV7-2 and TRBJ2-1; D call uncertain. Trimming stripped 1 base from V and 4 bases from J, with 11 bases between. Germline V gene sequence: CDR1 SGHTA, CDR2 FQGNSA. The CDR3 sequence is 15 residues long. CDR3 sequence (DNA): TGTGCCAGCAGCTTAGGGCATATTATTTACAATGAGCAGTTCTTC. This codes for CASSLGHIIYNEQFF.

V and J are TRBV5-1 and TRBJ1-5, with D perhaps TRBD1 (5 bases). The V gene lost 4 bases and the J gene lost 1 base, with 12 bases spanning the gap. Germline V gene sequence: CDR1 SGHRS, CDR2 YFSETQ. The CDR3 extends over 15 amino acids. The CDR3, as DNA: TGCGCCAGCAGCCCGGACGGGGACAGCAATCAGCCCCAGCATTTT. It codes for CASSPDGDSNQPQHF.

The DNA for the CDR3 is TGTGCCAGCACCCCCCCGGGGACCTCGGAAGGCTACACCTTC. Translation gives CASTPPGTSEGYTF. The chain uses TRBV6-1 and TRBJ1-2, with D maybe TRBD1 (5 bases). The V gene's germline CDR1 is MNHNS and CDR2 SASEGT. The CDR3 sequence is 14 residues long. V was cut by 7 bases and J by 8 bases, with 20 bases left in between.

The chain combines TRBV12-3 or TRBV12-4 with TRBJ1-6, with 8 bases fitting TRBD1. Unmatched junction bases numbered 7, after V lost 5 bases and J lost 10 bases. This CDR3 spans 14 amino acids. The CDR3 bases are TGTGCCAGCAGTACCAGGGGGCAGGGGTCACCCCTCCACTTT. Translated: CASSTRGQGSPLHF.

This clonotype was observed a handful of times. The V gene is TRBV20-1, the J gene TRBJ2-7; D may be TRBD1 (6 bases). With 1 base removed from V and 7 bases from J, the gap between germline ends came to 17 bases. The germline CDR1 and CDR2 sequences are DFQATT and SNEGSKA (reference sequence). The CDR3 has 14 residues. CDR3 sequence reads: CSARAGTPRREQYF. The CDR3 coding sequence is TGCAGTGCTAGAGCCGGGACACCCCGGCGTGAGCAGTACTTC.

This clonotype was counted between two and nine times. The chain carries TRBV5-1 and TRBJ2-2; D is uncertain. Trimming stripped 2 bases from V and 4 bases from J, with 9 bases between. Germline V gene sequence: CDR1 SGHRS, CDR2 YFSETQ. CDR3 length: 14 residues. The chain's CDR3 is CASSFRVTTGELFF. CDR3 coding DNA: TGCGCCAGCAGCTTCAGAGTGACCACCGGGGAGCTGTTTTTT.

This chain links TRBV3-1 with TRBJ1-2; the D gene is possibly TRBD1 (5 bases). This CDR3 has 13 residues. CDR1 and CDR2 from the germline V gene are LGHDT and YNNKEL (reference sequence). V lost 1 base and J lost 6, with 9 bases in between. In DNA, the CDR3 is TGTGCCAGCAGCCAAGTAGGGGCTCATGGCTACACCTTC. It translates to CASSQVGAHGYTF.

The table lists this clonotype with many counts. This rearrangement joins TRBV12-3 or TRBV12-4 to TRBJ2-5, with D possibly being TRBD1 (6 bases). The CDR3 covers 13 residues. V gave up 7 bases and J gave up 5 bases, with 14 bases separating them. The DNA for the CDR3 is TGTGCCAGCACACGACAGGCGGTGGAGACCCAGTACTTC. It specifies CASTRQAVETQYF.

The chain combines TRBV12-3 or TRBV12-4 with TRBJ2-5; D uncertain. The V and J ends lost 2 bases and 4 bases respectively, with 5 bases between them. This CDR3 contains 12 residues. This chain's CDR3 is CASSLRLETQYF. Here the CDR3 DNA reads TGTGCCAGCAGTTTAAGGTTAGAGACCCAGTACTTC.

This clonotype was detected only a few times. The CDR3 bases are TGTGCCATCAGTGAGTCAACCCCCCACGAGCAGTACTTC. Protein: CAISESTPHEQYF. This sequence joins TRBV10-3 and TRBJ2-7, with unresolved D. Trimming took 0 bases from V and 5 from J, leaving 8 bases between them. Germline CDR1 is ENHRY and CDR2 is SYGVKD. There are 13 residues in the CDR3.

The J gene is TRBJ2-2, the V gene TRBV4-3; 8 bases fit TRBD1. V lost 0 bases and J lost 4; bases outside the gene matches: 4. This CDR3 has 16 residues. The germline gives CDR1 LGHNA, CDR2 YSLEER. The CDR3 reads CASSQERTGPTGELFF. CDR3 DNA sequence: TGCGCCAGCAGCCAAGAACGGACAGGGCCCACCGGGGAGCTGTTTTTT.

V usage is TRBV27 and J usage is TRBJ2-5; 10 bases are a match to TRBD1. J lost 4 bases, V lost 5 bases, and 7 bases had no gene match. The germline gives CDR1 MNHEY, CDR2 SMNVEV (reference sequence). The CDR3 is made up of 15 amino acids. CDR3 region: CASSIDRGRGETQYF. CDR3 sequence (DNA): TGTGCCAGCAGTATCGACAGGGGGCGAGGAGAGACCCAGTACTTC.

The chain recombines TRBV11-3 with TRBJ2-5; perhaps TRBD1 as D (5 bases). V was cut by 1 base and J by 2 bases, with 14 bases left in between. Germline values: CDR1 SGHNT, CDR2 YENEEA. The CDR3 spans 16 residues. CDR3 region: CASSLGGAHGQETQYF. The CDR3 coding sequence is TGTGCCAGCAGCTTAGGTGGGGCACATGGGCAAGAGACCCAGTACTTC.

The table lists this clonotype with many counts. The chain uses TRBV20-1 and TRBJ1-5; 7 bases align to TRBD1. J was trimmed by 7 bases and V by 6 bases; bases with no gene match: 12. The CDR3 is 14 amino acids. Germline V gene sequence: CDR1 DFQATT, CDR2 SNEGSKA (reference sequence). As DNA, the CDR3 is TGCAGTGCAACCGAGGGGGCGTTGGGACAGCCCCAGCATTTT. Its translation is CSATEGALGQPQHF.

The CDR3 protein is CASSEGGYNSPLHF. The CDR3 DNA reads as TGTGCCAGCAGTGAGGGGGGGTATAATTCACCCCTCCACTTT. The chain links TRBV25-1 to TRBJ1-6; tentative D call: TRBD1 (5 bases). The CDR3 covers 14 residues. CDR1 and CDR2 (germline): MGHDK, SYGVNS. Between the trimmed V and J ends, which lost 3 bases and 4 bases, there was a span of 7 bases.